These T cell receptor beta chains were read from a single sample in a study of blood T cells in healthy people across ages. TCRdb reanalysed the 5' RACE reads using MiXCR and keeps one entry per CDR3 protein. The data contain about a million distinct CDR3 sequences, roughly 48% of them singletons. Source material: blood. These receptors were collected from a man under 40 in good health. Each CDR3 is given with its conserved first and last residue. Each record gives: V gene, J gene, D gene, clone size, CDR3 DNA, CDR3 protein. The D gene is left open where the match is weak. A clone size is listed for some rows: how often the clone was seen (once, few, many), or a class if it is expanded.

>TRBV4-2|TRBJ2-7|TRBD1|-
TGTGCCAGCAGCCCTCCCGAGGGACAGGGATCCCACGAGCAGTACTTC
CASSPPEGQGSHEQYF
>TRBV6-5|TRBJ2-1|-|-
TGTGCCAGCAGCCGAGACGAACGCAATGAGCAGTTCTTC
CASSRDERNEQFF
>TRBV7-3|TRBJ2-1|-|-
TGTGCCAGCAGCAGGACTGCCACAGTGGGCAATGAGCAGTTCTTC
CASSRTATVGNEQFF
>TRBV4-3|TRBJ2-1|TRBD2|few
TGCGCCAGCAGCCAAACCTTCGGGACTAGCGGGGGGGCCGCCTACAATGAGCAGTTCTTC
CASSQTFGTSGGAAYNEQFF
>TRBV20-1|TRBJ2-1|TRBD2|-
TGCGCTAGTTCCGGGACTAGCAATGAGCAGTTCTTC
CASSGTSNEQFF
>TRBV29-1|TRBJ1-5|TRBD1|-
TGCAGCATGAGCACAGGGGGATATAGCAATCAGCCCCAGCATTTT
CSMSTGGYSNQPQHF
>TRBV28|TRBJ2-1|-|-
TGTGCCAGCAGTGTGACTTACTCCTACAATGAGCAGTTCTTC
CASSVTYSYNEQFF
>TRBV4-1|TRBJ2-7|-|-
TGCGCCAGCAGCCAAGGGTACGGCTCCTACGAGCAGTACTTC
CASSQGYGSYEQYF
>TRBV14|TRBJ2-7|TRBD2|-
TGTGCCAGCAGCCGCCTAGCTAGCGGGGGGGCCTACGAGCAGTACTTC
CASSRLASGGAYEQYF
>TRBV4-1|TRBJ2-1|-|-
TGCGCCAGCAGCCAAGATAGGATCAGTATGGGCAATGAGCAGTTCTTC
CASSQDRISMGNEQFF
>TRBV5-1|TRBJ2-2|-|-
TGCGCCAGCAGCTTTGACAGTCCGAACACCGGGGAGCTGTTTTTT
CASSFDSPNTGELFF
>TRBV27|TRBJ2-7|TRBD1|-
TGTGCCAGCAGTGTACAGGCAGGGGGCTACGAGCAGTACTTC
CASSVQAGGYEQYF
>TRBV27|TRBJ2-7|TRBD2|few
TGTGCCAGCAGTTTAACCGGGACTAGCGGGGCCTCCTACGAGCAGTACTTC
CASSLTGTSGASYEQYF
>TRBV3-1|TRBJ2-1|TRBD2|-
TGTGCCAGCAGCCAAAAACGGGGGGACGACAATGAGCAGTTCTTC
CASSQKRGDDNEQFF
>TRBV2|TRBJ2-7|-|once
TGTGCCAGCAGTTTCCAGGGGCCCGACTGGGGGCCGTCCTACGAGCAGTACTTC
CASSFQGPDWGPSYEQYF
>TRBV7-2|TRBJ2-1|TRBD2|-
TGTGCCAGCACCTATACTAGCGGGACTGGGTATGAGCAGTTCTTC
CASTYTSGTGYEQFF
>TRBV15|TRBJ2-1|-|few
TGTGCCACCAGCAGTCGGGAGACCTACAATGAGCAGTTCTTC
CATSSRETYNEQFF
>TRBV14|TRBJ2-3|-|-
TGTGCCAGCAGCCCTTCCAGGATTTCTACGCAGTATTTT
CASSPSRISTQYF
>TRBV3-1|TRBJ1-1|TRBD1|-
TGTGCCAGCAGTCACCCGGGACAGGGATCCACTGAAGCTTTCTTT
CASSHPGQGSTEAFF
>TRBV20-1|TRBJ1-2|-|few
TGCAGTGCTAGAGACGACAGAGTCTATGGCTACACCTTC
CSARDDRVYGYTF
>TRBV7-2|TRBJ1-1|TRBD1|few
TGTGCCAGCAGTTCGGACAGGGCGAGGACTGAAGCTTTCTTT
CASSSDRARTEAFF
>TRBV20-1|TRBJ2-7|TRBD2|-
TGCAGTGCTAGAAAAGCGGGAGTTTACGAGCAGTACTTC
CSARKAGVYEQYF
>TRBV6-5|TRBJ2-2|-|few
TGTGCCAGCAGGCCGCCGACAGGGGAGCTGTTTTTT
CASRPPTGELFF
>TRBV3-1|TRBJ1-2|-|-
TGTGCCAGCAGCCAAGATCTGTGGACCACTAACTATGGCTACACCTTC
CASSQDLWTTNYGYTF
>TRBV12-3/TRBV12-4|TRBJ2-3|-|-
TGTGCCAGCAGTTTAGTTCGGCTTGCCACAGATACGCAGTATTTT
CASSLVRLATDTQYF
>TRBV29-1|TRBJ1-1|-|-
TGCAGCGTTGATTGGGCCTTGAACACTGAAGCTTTCTTT
CSVDWALNTEAFF
>TRBV6-2/TRBV6-3|TRBJ2-3|TRBD2|-
TGTGCCAGCAGTTACTCCGGGGGGGCTGTCACAGATACGCAGTATTTT
CASSYSGGAVTDTQYF
>TRBV9|TRBJ2-3|TRBD1|few
TGTGCCAGCAGCCCCGACAGGGTTGGCGGATTTACCCTCACACGCACAGATACGCAGTATTTT
CASSPDRVGGFTLTRTDTQYF
>TRBV6-1|TRBJ2-2|-|few
TGTGCCAGCAGTCGGGGCAGGGGGAACACCGGGGAGCTGTTTTTT
CASSRGRGNTGELFF
>TRBV12-3/TRBV12-4|TRBJ1-2|TRBD1|few
TGTGCCAGCAGTTTAGGCACAGGGGCTAACTATGGCTACACCTTC
CASSLGTGANYGYTF
>TRBV7-9|TRBJ1-6|-|few
TGTGCCAGCAGCTGGACGGGGTCCTATAATTCACCCCTCCACTTT
CASSWTGSYNSPLHF
>TRBV28|TRBJ2-7|-|few
TGTGCCAGCAACCGACCGCAGGGGTCCTACGAGCAGTACTTC
CASNRPQGSYEQYF
>TRBV7-2|TRBJ2-3|-|-
TGTGCCAGCAGCTTAGAGAAATGGGCAGATACGCAGTATTTT
CASSLEKWADTQYF
>TRBV7-9|TRBJ2-5|TRBD2|few
TGTGCCAGCAGCTTAGCGGGCGGGACTACCCAAGAGACCCAGTACTTC
CASSLAGGTTQETQYF
>TRBV29-1|TRBJ2-5|TRBD2|-
TGCAGCGTTGCCGGGGAGGGGGAGACCCAGTACTTC
CSVAGEGETQYF
>TRBV10-1|TRBJ2-7|TRBD1|few
TGCGCCACGATCGGACAGGTCAACTCCTACGAGCAGTACTTC
CATIGQVNSYEQYF
>TRBV4-2|TRBJ1-5|-|-
TGTGCCAGCAGCCAAGATAGGGCCCCCAATCAGCCCCAGCATTTT
CASSQDRAPNQPQHF
>TRBV7-9|TRBJ1-2|-|few
TGTGCCAGCAGCTCCGAGGAGGGTTTAACCCCTTATGGCTACACCTTC
CASSSEEGLTPYGYTF
>TRBV4-1|TRBJ2-3|TRBD2|many
TGCGCCAGCAGCGTTAGCGGGAGTTCGAATACGCAGTATTTT
CASSVSGSSNTQYF
>TRBV28|TRBJ2-5|-|-
TGTGCCAGCAGTTTAGGGGACCCCGGGGAGACCCAGTACTTC
CASSLGDPGETQYF
>TRBV20-1|TRBJ2-7|TRBD1|many
TGCAGTGCTAGCCTCTCGGGACAGCCCTACGAGCAGTACTTC
CSASLSGQPYEQYF
>TRBV9|TRBJ1-6|TRBD1|many
TGTGCCAGCAGCCCGCGACAGGGTGCTTCACCCCTCCACTTT
CASSPRQGASPLHF
>TRBV4-1|TRBJ2-3|TRBD2|many
TGCGCCAGCAGCCAAGCACTAGCGGAAAGCACAGATACGCAGTATTTT
CASSQALAESTDTQYF
>TRBV9|TRBJ2-1|-|once
TGTGCCAGCAGCGTGTGGGGTTCGGGCGATGAGCAGTTCTTC
CASSVWGSGDEQFF
>TRBV4-2|TRBJ2-3|-|once
TGTGCCAGCAGCCAAGACGGGGAAATTAGCACAGATACGCAGTATTTT
CASSQDGEISTDTQYF
>TRBV6-2/TRBV6-3|TRBJ2-3|-|few
TGTGCCAGCAGTCACCGGGCCTCCACAGATACGCAGTATTTT
CASSHRASTDTQYF
>TRBV12-5|TRBJ1-3|-|-
TGTGCTAGTGGTTTTGGTGGCTCTGGAAACACCATATATTTT
CASGFGGSGNTIYF
>TRBV4-2|TRBJ1-2|TRBD1|-
TGTGCCAGCAGCCCCCGTATCGGGGACAGGAGCCTCTATGGCTACACCTTC
CASSPRIGDRSLYGYTF
>TRBV3-1|TRBJ2-7|-|-
TGTGCCAGCAGCCGCCGGGACAACTCCTACGAGCAGTACTTC
CASSRRDNSYEQYF
>TRBV7-2|TRBJ1-2|-|few
TGTGCCAGCAGCGATCAGGGTATTGGCTACACCTTC
CASSDQGIGYTF
>TRBV4-3|TRBJ2-2|TRBD1|few
TGCGCCAGCAGCCAGGACAGGGGGTACACCGGGGAGCTGTTTTTT
CASSQDRGYTGELFF
>TRBV27|TRBJ2-1|-|-
TGTGCCAGCAGTTTGACCCGTAGGTCCTACAATGAGCAGTTCTTC
CASSLTRRSYNEQFF
>TRBV29-1|TRBJ2-5|TRBD1|-
TGCAGCGTTGAGGGGGACAGGGAAGAGACCCAGTACTTC
CSVEGDREETQYF